A single sample is the source of the 5 T cell receptor beta chains below, sequenced in a study of CD8+CD57+ T cells in acquired aplastic anemia. Patients included in sequencing had previously demonstrated CD8+CD57+ cell expansion by flow cytometry. CDR3 and TCR beta VDJ profiling relied on genomic DNA as the template. TCRdb re-called the reads with MiXCR, one entry per CDR3 protein. The profile covers over 150,000 distinct CDR3 sequences, with 40% to 65% appearing a single time and about 12% taken by the ten largest. Sequenced sample: sorted CD4+, CD8+, or CD8+CD57+ T cells (not recorded which) from PBMCs. Receptors were obtained from a human donor with aplastic anemia.

V gene TRBV29-1 combines with J gene TRBJ2-7, with D perhaps TRBD1 (6 bases). CDR1 is SQVTM, CDR2 ANQGSEA, per germline. The CDR3 spans 11 residues. V was trimmed by 8 bases and J by 5 bases, leaving 13 bases between them. CDR3 nucleotide sequence: TGCAGCACCGGGACAATCAACGAGCAGTACTTC. As protein: CSTGTINEQYF.

This chain links TRBV5-4 with TRBJ2-5; 10 bases agree with TRBD1. After removal of 0 bases from V and 9 bases from J, the junction contained 8 bases not matched to a gene. This CDR3 contains 15 residues. Germline CDR1 is SGHNT and CDR2 is YYREEE (reference sequence). The CDR3 is CASSLGDRGREAQYF. CDR3 DNA sequence: TGTGCCAGCAGCTTGGGGGACAGGGGCCGGGAGGCCCAGTACTTC.

This chain uses TRBV14 with TRBJ2-1; D remains ambiguous. Trimming left V 1 base short and J 0 bases short, with 13 bases between. CDR1 SGHDN and CDR2 FVKESK come from the germline V gene. The CDR3 extends over 17 amino acids. Here the CDR3 DNA reads TGTGCCAGCAGCCAAGTGATCAGCGTACGCTCCTACAATGAGCAGTTCTTC. This sequence encodes CASSQVISVRSYNEQFF. The full variable domain, completed using reference TRBV14 and TRBJ2-1, is EAGVTQFPSHSVIEKGQTVTLRCDPISGHDNLYWYRRVMGKEIKFLLHFVKESKQDESGMPNNRFLAERTGGTYSTLKVQPAELEDSGVYFCASSQVISVRSYNEQFFGPGTRLTVL.

This rearrangement joins TRBV29-1 to TRBJ2-7; perhaps TRBD2 as D (6 bases). Between the trimmed V and J ends, which lost 7 bases and 3 bases, there was a span of 13 bases. The CDR3 contains 12 residues. Per the germline V gene, CDR1 is SQVTM and CDR2 is ANQGSEA. Here the CDR3 DNA reads TGCAGCGCAGGACCCGGGAGCTACGAGCAGTACTTC. Amino acids: CSAGPGSYEQYF.

The chain recombines TRBV7-2 with TRBJ1-1; 9 bases match TRBD1. The CDR3 runs 14 residues. V lost 5 bases, J lost 10 bases, and 11 bases stayed unmatched. The germline gives CDR1 SGHTA, CDR2 FQGNSA. The CDR3 reads CASSTAGTGWGAFF. The CDR3 DNA reads TGTGCCAGCAGCACCGCCGGGACAGGGTGGGGAGCTTTCTTT.